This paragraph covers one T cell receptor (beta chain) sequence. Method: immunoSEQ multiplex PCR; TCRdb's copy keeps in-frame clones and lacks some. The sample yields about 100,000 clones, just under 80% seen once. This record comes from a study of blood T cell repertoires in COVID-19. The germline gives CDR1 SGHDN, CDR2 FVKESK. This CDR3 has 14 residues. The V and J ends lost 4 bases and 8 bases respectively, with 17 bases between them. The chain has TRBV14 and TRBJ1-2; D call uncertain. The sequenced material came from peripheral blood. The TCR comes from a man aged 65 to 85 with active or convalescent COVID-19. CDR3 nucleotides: TGTGCCAGCAGCCCGACGGTCCCGCGGGAGGGCTACACCTTC. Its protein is CASSPTVPREGYTF.